This paragraph reports one T cell receptor beta chain. Antigen unknown. This sample includes further DNA sequences coding for the same CDR3. These data originate in a study of T cell responses to AZD1222 COVID-19 vaccine. Findings and caveats of the study: Sampling that yielded the repertoires occurred only after the peak T cell response.

The data were produced by immunoSEQ multiplex PCR, yet TCRdb's version contains in-frame clones alone and is incomplete. The sample shows about 160,000 clones, roughly 90% of them seen only once. The CDR3 extends over 16 amino acids. Germline V CDR1 and CDR2: SGHVS, FQNEAQ. V was shortened by 2 bases and J by 1 base, with 12 bases between the two germline ends. The sequence was obtained from an adult who received the AZD1222 COVID-19 vaccine. The chain is built from TRBV7-8 and TRBJ1-5; no definite D call. Material: peripheral blood, obtained 28 days after the second AZD1222 dose. Here the CDR3 DNA reads TGTGCCAGCAGCTTATTAGTGGGCAGGAGCAATCAGCCCCAGCATTTT. This sequence encodes CASSLLVGRSNQPQHF.